This T cell receptor (beta chain) appears in the sequencing data of a study of blood T cells in healthy people across ages. V lost 6 bases and J lost 2, with 8 bases in between. The CDR3 runs to 13 residues. Per the germline V gene, CDR1 is DFQATT and CDR2 is SNEGSKA (reference sequence). Together with a sample-barcoded 5' primer, a J-beta primer mix was included in a second PCR lasting about 6 to 11 cycles. TCRdb analysed the 5' RACE reads with MiXCR anew, one entry per CDR3 protein. Among some 1,800,000 distinct CDR3 sequences listed, about two fifths were seen once. This clonotype showed up just a few times. Total RNA, at least 5.5 micrograms per sample, came from PBMCs.

The TCR comes from a human donor in good health. The chain couples TRBV20-1 to TRBJ2-6; D is ambiguous. Source material: blood. CDR3 sequence: CSAPTTGANVLTF. CDR3 DNA: TGCAGTGCCCCCACGACTGGGGCCAACGTCCTGACTTTC.